This TCR beta chain derives from a study of blood T cell repertoires in COVID-19. Assay used: immunoSEQ multiplex PCR; TCRdb lists only in-frame clones, some missing. The repertoire includes a few hundred thousand clones, 80% to 95% of them detected once, and 0.8% to 0.9% sits in the top ten. The length of the CDR3 is 14 residues. The germline V gene has CDR1 SGHTA and CDR2 FQGNSA. With 4 bases removed from V and 6 bases from J, the gap between germline ends came to 13 bases. This clonotype was sampled from a woman aged 40 to 55 who had been exposed to COVID-19. Sequencing used PBMCs or T cells enriched from blood (not recorded which). The rearrangement uses TRBV7-2 and TRBJ1-5, with no clear D. As DNA, the CDR3 is TGTGCCAGCAGCTCTGGCGGGGTGTCTCAGCCCCAGCATTTT. It translates to CASSSGGVSQPQHF.